A selection of T cell receptor beta chains follows, all from one sample in a study of vaccination and CD4 T cells after COVID-19. No antigen has been identified for these receptors. TCRdb processed the PCR reads anew with MiXCR; each CDR3 protein has one entry. The table has 14,000 to 15,000 distinct CDR3 sequences, around 73% seen once. Input material: CD4+ T cells from blood, cultured in vitro. The source of these receptors is a human donor who had recovered from COVID-19. Each CDR3 is given with its conserved first and last residue. The D gene is left open where the match is weak. Clone size is given for some rows only: seen once, a few or many times, or a class if the clone is expanded.

j_call d_call v_call clone_size cdr3_aa cdr3_nt
TRBJ1-1 . TRBV6-1 . CASNSGRPNTEAFF TGTGCCAGCAACTCTGGACGGCCGAACACTGAAGCTTTCTTT
TRBJ2-7 TRBD2 TRBV4-1 . CASSQGRASGNYEQYF TGCGCCAGCAGCCAAGGGAGGGCTAGCGGTAACTACGAGCAGTACTTC
TRBJ1-6 . TRBV30 once CAWRRDDSPLHF TGTGCCTGGAGGAGGGATGATTCACCCCTCCACTTT
TRBJ2-2 . TRBV7-2 . CASSSPMAGTNTGELFF TGTGCCAGCAGCTCCCCAATGGCGGGTACAAACACCGGGGAGCTGTTTTTT
TRBJ2-5 TRBD1 TRBV7-9 . CASSLQGAFAETQYF TGTGCCAGCAGCTTACAGGGGGCGTTCGCAGAGACCCAGTACTTC
TRBJ1-2 . TRBV25-1 . CASSEYGDDYGYTF TGTGCCAGCAGTGAATATGGGGATGATTATGGCTACACCTTC
TRBJ1-1 . TRBV7-9 . CASSSGPLFGAFF TGTGCCAGCAGCTCCGGGCCTCTCTTTGGGGCTTTCTTT
TRBJ2-1 TRBD2 TRBV20-1 . CSASYRDGGNEQFF TGCAGTGCTAGTTATCGGGACGGGGGGAATGAGCAGTTCTTC
TRBJ1-1 . TRBV7-2 . CASSLGVVGNLNTEAFF TGTGCCAGCAGCTTAGGGGTCGTAGGGAATCTGAACACTGAAGCTTTCTTT
TRBJ2-5 . TRBV29-1 medium-sized CSVSKIAPGETQYF TGCAGCGTTTCTAAGATAGCGCCGGGGGAGACCCAGTACTTC
TRBJ1-1 . TRBV21-1 . CATNMWRRITEAFF TGTGCCACCAACATGTGGAGGCGAATCACTGAAGCTTTCTTT
TRBJ1-5 . TRBV20-1 few CSATDSNNIGNQPQHF TGCAGTGCAACGGATTCCAACAACATCGGCAATCAGCCCCAGCATTTT
TRBJ1-2 TRBD1 TRBV19 . CASATGGSYGYTF TGTGCCAGTGCGACAGGGGGAAGCTATGGCTACACCTTC
TRBJ2-7 . TRBV28 . CASSSISDGGGSEQYF TGTGCCAGCAGCTCCATTTCCGACGGAGGGGGTTCCGAGCAGTACTTC
TRBJ2-3 TRBD2 TRBV6-5 . CASSWTSAYTQYF TGTGCCAGCAGTTGGACTAGCGCCTATACGCAGTATTTT
TRBJ2-3 TRBD2 TRBV27 . CASSLWGTSGRGDTQYF TGTGCCAGCAGTTTATGGGGGACTAGCGGGAGGGGGGATACGCAGTATTTT
TRBJ2-5 . TRBV20-1 . CSALDQGETQYF TGCAGTGCTTTGGACCAGGGAGAGACCCAGTACTTC
TRBJ2-7 TRBD2 TRBV20-1 . CSAQSGDQTREQYF TGCAGTGCCCAAAGCGGGGACCAAACTCGGGAGCAGTACTTC
TRBJ2-3 . TRBV30 . CAWRAGPGDTQYF TGTGCCTGGAGGGCGGGCCCTGGGGATACGCAGTATTTT
TRBJ1-1 TRBD1 TRBV7-2 . CASSVSGGFPEAFF TGTGCCAGCAGCGTCTCAGGGGGATTTCCTGAAGCTTTCTTT
TRBJ1-2 TRBD1 TRBV6-1 . CATTSTPRTGGYTF TGTGCCACCACATCAACCCCCAGGACAGGCGGCTACACCTTC
TRBJ1-2 . TRBV28 . CASSATKNGYTF TGTGCCAGCAGTGCCACCAAAAATGGCTACACCTTC
TRBJ1-1 . TRBV2 . CASSEARRTEAFF TGTGCCAGCAGTGAAGCGCGTCGCACTGAAGCTTTCTTT
TRBJ1-2 . TRBV15 . CATSREPVYGYTF TGTGCCACCAGCAGAGAGCCAGTCTATGGCTACACCTTC
TRBJ2-3 TRBD1 TRBV20-1 . CSAPNRGQGTDTQYF TGCAGTGCCCCAAACCGAGGACAGGGCACAGATACGCAGTATTTT
TRBJ1-1 . TRBV20-1 once CSARDRGQGPEAFF TGCAGTGCTAGAGATCGGGGGCAGGGGCCCGAAGCTTTCTTT
TRBJ2-3 . TRBV20-1 . CSAPSTTWDRTDTQYF TGCAGTGCCCCTTCGACGACCTGGGATAGAACAGATACGCAGTATTTT
TRBJ2-3 . TRBV6-5 . CASSYSIFSSAKRDTQYF TGTGCCAGCAGTTACTCGATATTTTCTAGCGCAAAGAGAGATACGCAGTATTTT
TRBJ1-2 . TRBV7-8 once CASSRVAGLGYGYTF TGTGCCAGCAGCCGTGTCGCAGGGTTAGGCTATGGCTACACCTTC
TRBJ2-2 TRBD1 TRBV6-1 . CASLISGTVSTGELFF TGTGCCAGCCTAATATCCGGGACAGTGAGCACCGGGGAGCTGTTTTTT